The 18 T cell receptor beta chains below all came from one sample that was sequenced in a study of blood T cells in healthy people across ages. Primed by a sample-barcoded 5' primer and a J-beta primer mix, a second PCR proceeded for roughly 7 to 11 cycles. MiXCR was run by TCRdb on the 5' RACE reads, yielding one entry per CDR3 protein. Of about 1.5 million distinct CDR3 sequences in the sample, approximately 43% were seen once. What was sequenced was blood. The receptors here all came from a woman in her late teens or twenties in good health.

V gene TRBV24-1 combines with J gene TRBJ1-2; TRBD1 matches 9 bases. V was clipped by 3 bases and J by 6 bases; unmatched bases: 13. The CDR3 contains 17 residues. Germline CDR1 KGHDR, CDR2 SFDVKD. CDR3 bases: TGTGCCACCAGTGATCGGGACAGGGTTGCAAGGATTAATGGCTACACCTTC. Protein product: CATSDRDRVARINGYTF.

The chain couples TRBV3-1 to TRBJ2-6, with TRBD2 as a possible D gene (5 bases). This CDR3 contains 18 residues. Per germline, CDR1 LGHDT and CDR2 YNNKEL (reference sequence). Deletions cut 0 bases from V and 0 bases from J, with 12 bases between. Here the CDR3 reads CASSQERLLNSGANVLTF. DNA for the CDR3: TGTGCCAGCAGCCAAGAGCGACTACTAAACTCTGGGGCCAACGTCCTGACTTTC.

The count of this clonotype is one. The rearrangement links TRBV6-6 to TRBJ1-2; 7 nucleotides match TRBD1. The CDR3 extends over 17 amino acids. The V segment lost 6 bases and the J segment 0 bases; nucleotides outside the gene matches: 13. Germline CDR1 MNHNY, CDR2 SVGAGI (reference sequence). CDR3 in amino acids: CASSRGQAAIPNYGYTF. Here the CDR3 DNA reads TGTGCCAGCAGCCGCGGACAGGCCGCCATACCTAACTATGGCTACACCTTC.

In its sample, this clonotype was seen a few times. The chain combines TRBV7-9 with TRBJ1-5, with D tentatively TRBD1 (5 bases). Trimming took off 5 bases at V and 5 bases at J, with 16 bases between the two ends. The germline V gene encodes CDR1 SEHNR and CDR2 FQNEAQ (reference sequence). The CDR3 is 15 residues long. The chain's CDR3 is CASSQGRFLDQPQHF. The DNA of the CDR3 is TGTGCCAGCAGCCAGGGACGGTTCCTAGATCAGCCCCAGCATTTT.

The sample holds a few counts of this clonotype. The chain is built from TRBV11-2 and TRBJ2-2; D tentatively fits TRBD1 or TRBD2 (6 bases each). The CDR3 is made up of 15 amino acids. The V end lost 5 bases, the J end lost 5 bases, and 15 bases lay between the germline ends. Germline CDR1 SGHAT, CDR2 FQNNGV. CDR3 loop: CASSLWGARTGELFF. The CDR3 region has the DNA TGTGCCAGCAGCCTTTGGGGGGCGCGGACCGGGGAGCTGTTTTTT. Together with reference TRBV11-2 and TRBJ2-2, the CDR3 gives the full variable domain: EAGVAQSPRYKIIEKRQSVAFWCNPISGHATLYWYQQILGQGPKLLIQFQNNGVVDDSQLPKDRFSAERLKGVDSTLKIQPAKLEDSAVYLCASSLWGARTGELFFGEGSRLTVL.

This chain joins TRBV6-6 and TRBJ1-5, with a possible D match to TRBD1 (5 bases). This CDR3 comprises 16 residues. Germline loops: CDR1 MNHNY, CDR2 SVGAGI (reference sequence). V dropped 2 bases and J dropped 0 bases, with 11 bases sitting between them. CDR3 sequence: CASSYPGHYSNQPQHF. The CDR3 region has the DNA TGTGCCAGCAGTTACCCAGGACATTATAGCAATCAGCCCCAGCATTTT.

This clonotype was counted between two and nine times. This rearrangement joins TRBV6-2 or TRBV6-3 to TRBJ1-6, with D unresolved. This CDR3 is 14 amino acids long. Trimming removed 0 bases at V and 7 bases at J, with 7 bases between. Per germline, CDR1 MNHEY and CDR2 SVGEGT. The CDR3 coding sequence is TGTGCCAGCAGTTACTCGAGAGGCAATTCACCCCTCCACTTT. It codes for CASSYSRGNSPLHF.

This clonotype has a handful of counts. The rearrangement joins TRBV14 to TRBJ2-1; the match to TRBD2 covers 12 bases. The CDR3 is 17 residues long. The germline CDR1 and CDR2 sequences are SGHDN and FVKESK. V dropped 0 bases and J dropped 3; count of bases not matched to a gene: 3. This CDR3 reads CASSQEASGRVYNEQFF. The CDR3 nucleotides read TGTGCCAGCAGCCAAGAGGCTAGCGGGAGGGTCTACAATGAGCAGTTCTTC.

V is TRBV19 and J is TRBJ2-1, with TRBD2 matching over 13 bases. The germline V gene has CDR1 LNHDA and CDR2 SQIVND (reference sequence). V shed 9 bases, J shed 13 bases, and the junction held 18 bases outside the gene matches. The length of the CDR3 is 16 residues. The CDR3, as DNA: TGTGCCAGCTCTCCGGGACTAGCGGGACTCCTCTCGCCCCAGTTCTTC. Translated: CASSPGLAGLLSPQFF.

The J gene is TRBJ2-3, the V gene TRBV7-2; 12 bases are a match to TRBD2. CDR1 SGHTA and CDR2 FQGNSA come from the germline V gene. The V and J ends lost 2 bases and 0 bases, in that order; junction bases with no gene match: 6. The CDR3 contains 18 residues. DNA for the CDR3: TGTGCCAGCAGCTTAACAAATCTAGCGGGGGGGAGCACAGATACGCAGTATTTT. It yields the protein CASSLTNLAGGSTDTQYF.

The rearrangement uses TRBV20-1 and TRBJ2-5; 8 positions agree with TRBD1. The germline gives CDR1 DFQATT, CDR2 SNEGSKA (reference sequence). This CDR3 has 13 amino acids. The ends lost 6 bases at V and 2 bases at J; junction bases unmatched: 5. CDR3 coding DNA: TGCAGTGCAGAAGGACAGGGTCAAGAGACCCAGTACTTC. It translates to CSAEGQGQETQYF.

The rearrangement uses TRBV4-2 and TRBJ2-7; 10 bases are a match to TRBD2. This CDR3 is built from 18 residues. After removal of 0 bases from V and 7 bases from J, the junction contained 15 bases not matched to a gene. The germline V gene encodes CDR1 LGHNA and CDR2 YNFKEQ. CDR3 nucleotide sequence: TGTGCCAGCAGCCAAGAAATCGCTAGCGGGAGCTCCTACAATGAGCAGTACTTC. It translates to CASSQEIASGSSYNEQYF.

CDR3 coding DNA: TGTGCCAGCAGTTTAGCCGAGAGACTGAACAATCAGCCCCAGCATTTT. The encoded protein is CASSLAERLNNQPQHF. This chain uses TRBV12-3 or TRBV12-4 with TRBJ1-5; D unclear. The CDR3 loop spans 16 amino acids. Trimming left V 0 bases short and J 3 bases short, with 12 bases between.

This clonotype was counted a few times. The chain has TRBV28 and TRBJ2-7, with 7 bases fitting TRBD1. Germline trimming cut 4 bases from V and 2 bases from J; bases unmatched to any gene: 14. The CDR3 has 17 residues. Germline lookup yields CDR1 MDHEN and CDR2 SYDVKM. The CDR3 DNA follows: TGTGCCAGCAGTTCCTACCTCGACAGGGTCCTTACCTACGAGCAGTACTTC. It yields the protein CASSSYLDRVLTYEQYF.

In this sample, this clonotype turned up a few times. One junction end does not reproduce the germline sequence, and a read error may be involved. The rearrangement uses TRBV7-7 and TRBJ2-7; possible D gene TRBD2, 7 bases. The CDR3 is made up of 14 amino acids. CDR1 and CDR2 (germline): SSHAT, FNYEAQ (reference sequence). In nucleotides, the CDR3 is TGTGCTAGCAGCCGCCGGGGGGCAAACAATGAGCAGTACTTC. Its translation is CASSRRGANNEQYF.

This clonotype came up many times. The chain recombines TRBV30 with TRBJ2-1; D perhaps matches TRBD2 (5 bases). CDR3 length equals 13 residues. Per the germline V gene, CDR1 is GTSNPN and CDR2 is SVGIG (reference sequence). V was clipped by 6 bases and J by 7 bases, with 16 bases between them. The CDR3, as DNA: TGTGCCTGTTACAGTTTTCCGGGGAATGAGCAGTTCTTC. Translating gives CACYSFPGNEQFF.

The chain recombines TRBV4-2 with TRBJ1-3, with 8 bases matching TRBD1. Losses at the gene ends were 3 bases for V and 0 bases for J; bases not matched to a gene: 4. The CDR3 has 16 amino acids. In germline, CDR1 is LGHNA, CDR2 YNFKEQ. CDR3 in amino acids: CASSQNRGISGNTIYF. As DNA, the CDR3 is TGTGCCAGCAGCCAGAACAGGGGGATCTCTGGAAACACCATATATTTT.

With respect to this clonotype: A single base separates this from a much larger clone, so it may be a read error. V and J are TRBV20-1 and TRBJ1-1; D remains ambiguous. CDR1 and CDR2 from the germline V gene are DFQATT and SNEGSKA (reference sequence). The CDR3 is made up of 14 amino acids. CDR3 DNA: TGCAGTGCTAGCGGCGGGATATTGAACACTGGAGCTTTCTTT. As protein: CSASGGILNTGAFF.